This T cell receptor (beta chain) was sequenced during a study of T cells after yellow fever vaccination. TCRdb recomputed calls from the 5' RACE reads with MiXCR, one row per CDR3 protein. Among under 300,000 distinct CDR3 sequences listed, approximately 13% were seen once. This clonotype was found a few times. V was trimmed by 5 bases and J by 0 bases, leaving 13 bases between them. The length of the CDR3 is 15 residues. Germline V gene lookup returns CDR1 SGHTA and CDR2 FQGNSA. The V and J genes are TRBV7-2 and TRBJ2-5; possibly TRBD1 or TRBD2 for D (6 bases each). Sequencing used CD4+ T cells sorted from PBMCs, obtained 45 days after the yellow fever booster vaccination. This receptor was taken from a young man who received the YFV17D yellow fever vaccine. The DNA for the CDR3 is TGTGCCAGCAGCCCCAGAGGGGGGTACCAAGAGACCCAGTACTTC. Translation: CASSPRGGYQETQYF.